The clone carrying this TCR beta chain came up a few times. Its cognate antigen is unknown. These data belong to a study of blood T cells in healthy people across ages. The authors isolated at least 6.5 million PBMCs per sample. Total RNA amounts of at least 6 micrograms were extracted per sample. Study-wide results and limits: There was a strong correlation between TCR beta diversity and naive T cell percentage.

Trimming cost V 2 bases and J 5 bases, with 6 bases left between them. Germline CDR1 SGHNT, CDR2 YENEEA. The CDR3 is 13 amino acids. The use of a sample-barcoded 5' primer and a J-beta primer mix characterized a second PCR of roughly 6 to 11 cycles. From each sample, at least 2.5 million paired-end reads containing CDR3 were obtained. Via MiXCR, TCRdb re-called the 5' RACE reads, giving one row per CDR3 protein. The sample lists 700,000 or so distinct CDR3 sequences, about 20% occurring once. This receptor was obtained from an older man in good health. The chain joins TRBV11-3 to TRBJ2-2, with no clear D. The sample was blood. The CDR3 DNA reads as TGTGCCAGCAGCTTAAGGCCGACCGGGGAGCTGTTTTTT. Translating gives CASSLRPTGELFF.